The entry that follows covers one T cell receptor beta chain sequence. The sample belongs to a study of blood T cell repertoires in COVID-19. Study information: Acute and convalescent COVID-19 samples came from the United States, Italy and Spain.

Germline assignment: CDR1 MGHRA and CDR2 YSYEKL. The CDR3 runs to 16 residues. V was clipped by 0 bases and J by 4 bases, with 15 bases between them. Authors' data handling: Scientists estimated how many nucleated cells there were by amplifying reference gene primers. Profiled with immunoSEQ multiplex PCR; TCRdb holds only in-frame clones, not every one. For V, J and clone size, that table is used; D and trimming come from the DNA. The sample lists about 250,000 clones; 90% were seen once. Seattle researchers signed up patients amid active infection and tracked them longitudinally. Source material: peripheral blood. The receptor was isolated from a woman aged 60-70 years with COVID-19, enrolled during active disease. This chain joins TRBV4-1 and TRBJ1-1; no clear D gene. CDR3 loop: CASSQDLGFVGTEAFF. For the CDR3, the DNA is TGCGCCAGCAGCCAAGATCTAGGTTTTGTCGGCACTGAAGCTTTCTTT.